Presented here are 25 T cell receptor beta chains from one specimen sequenced in a study of T cell repertoires in cytomegalovirus infection. These receptors' antigens are unknown. A single record per CDR3 protein comes from TCRdb applying MiXCR to the reads. Of approximately 770,000 distinct CDR3 sequences in the sample, about 28% were seen once. The source was cultured CD8+ T cells from PBMCs, collected from culture after CMV antigen stimulation. Receptors were obtained from a human donor in good health (CMV status not recorded). Some clones in this sample may be carry-over from other donors' samples.

This clonotype turned up a few times. This sequence joins TRBV7-9 and TRBJ2-5, with TRBD1 matching over 11 bases. CDR3 length: 15 amino acids. Germline V gene lookup returns CDR1 SEHNR and CDR2 FQNEAQ (reference sequence). V gave up 5 bases and J gave up 4 bases; unmatched junction bases: 6. The CDR3 DNA sequence: TGTGCCAGCAGCCAATGGACAGGGGGCACAGAGACCCAGTACTTC. Residues: CASSQWTGGTETQYF.

This chain uses TRBV29-1 with TRBJ2-2; 8 nucleotides match TRBD1. Germline V lookup: CDR1 SQVTM, CDR2 ANQGSEA. V gave up 3 bases and J gave up 5 bases; unmatched junction bases: 8. The CDR3 loop spans 15 amino acids. The CDR3 sequence: CSVDRTGSTTGELFF. CDR3 in DNA: TGCAGCGTTGACAGGACAGGGTCTACTACCGGGGAGCTGTTTTTT.

The chain is built from TRBV29-1 and TRBJ2-3, with D perhaps TRBD1 (6 bases). Germline V lookup: CDR1 SQVTM, CDR2 ANQGSEA. V gave up 6 bases and J gave up 4 bases, with 20 bases separating them. The CDR3 consists of 15 residues. The DNA for the CDR3 is TGCAGCGTCAAAGGGGGTCGTACTTTTTCAGATACGCAGTATTTT. This gives the protein CSVKGGRTFSDTQYF.

This chain links TRBV2 with TRBJ1-2; D is uncertain. Trimming cost V 1 base and J 0 bases, with 15 bases left between them. CDR1 is SNHLY and CDR2 is FYNNEI in the germline V gene. This CDR3 is 17 amino acids long. The CDR3, as DNA: TGTGCCAGCAGTGAAGTGGAGATCTACGATGCTAACTATGGCTACACCTTC. Encoded protein: CASSEVEIYDANYGYTF.

This clonotype appeared a few times. The rearrangement uses TRBV2 and TRBJ1-1, with a tentative D call TRBD1 (5 bases). This CDR3 contains 11 residues. V was pared by 9 bases and J by 3 bases, with 8 bases between. Per germline, CDR1 SNHLY and CDR2 FYNNEI. The CDR3 nucleotides read TGTGCCAGACGACAGCACACTGAAGCTTTCTTT. This translates into CARRQHTEAFF.

This clonotype was recorded a few times. The chain couples TRBV27 to TRBJ1-4, with 8 bases fitting TRBD1. Germline-derived CDR1 and CDR2 are MNHEY and SMNVEV (reference sequence). Trimming cost V 3 bases and J 7 bases; bases outside gene matches: 4. The CDR3 covers 14 residues. As DNA, the CDR3 is TGTGCCAGCAGTTTGACAGGGGTCGCTGAAAAACTGTTTTTT. It codes for CASSLTGVAEKLFF.

This clonotype appeared a single time. The chain carries TRBV2 and TRBJ1-4; a weak D match, TRBD1 (5 bases). The CDR3 sequence is 14 residues long. Trimming took 2 bases from V and 14 from J, leaving 18 bases between them. Germline assignment: CDR1 SNHLY and CDR2 FYNNEI. For the CDR3, the DNA is TGTGCCAGCAGTGAACCTGGAAGGGAAGGGACGCTGTTTTTT. This gives the protein CASSEPGREGTLFF.

CDR3 residues: CASSPVSRETQYF. DNA of the CDR3: TGTGCCAGCAGCCCGGTGTCTCGGGAGACCCAGTACTTC. The chain recombines TRBV7-9 with TRBJ2-5; D gene uncertain. Germline lookup yields CDR1 SEHNR and CDR2 FQNEAQ (reference sequence). The CDR3 length is 13 residues. Trimming left V 5 bases short and J 5 bases short, with 12 bases between.

This clonotype came up many times. The chain couples TRBV7-9 to TRBJ1-5, with TRBD1 matching 8 bases. The CDR3 contains 16 residues. The V segment lost 0 bases and the J segment 3 bases; nucleotides outside the gene matches: 4. Germline CDR1 SEHNR, CDR2 FQNEAQ (reference sequence). The CDR3 spells CASSLARTGHNQPQHF. As DNA, the CDR3 is TGTGCCAGCAGCTTAGCGCGGACAGGGCACAATCAGCCCCAGCATTTT.

Only a few counts were recorded for this clonotype. The chain joins TRBV19 to TRBJ1-2, with D maybe TRBD1 (5 bases). The CDR3 is 13 amino acids. The germline V and J ends were trimmed by 3 bases and 6 bases, with 11 bases remaining between them. Germline V gene data show CDR1 as LNHDA and CDR2 as SQIVND (reference sequence). As DNA, the CDR3 is TGTGCCAGTAGTATTACACAGGTGAATGGCTACACCTTC. It codes for CASSITQVNGYTF.

The chain combines TRBV7-9 with TRBJ1-2, with 8 positions matching TRBD1. This CDR3 is built from 16 residues. The V and J ends lost 5 bases and 5 bases, in that order; junction bases with no gene match: 13. The germline V gene has CDR1 SEHNR and CDR2 FQNEAQ (reference sequence). CDR3 region: CASSRPSQGAMYGYTF. The CDR3 nucleotides read TGTGCCAGCAGCCGCCCCTCGCAGGGGGCTATGTATGGCTACACCTTC.

The V gene is TRBV23-1, the J gene TRBJ2-1, with unresolved D. TRBV23-1 is classed as an ORF, of uncertain function. This CDR3 comprises 14 residues. V was cut by 6 bases and J by 2 bases, with 11 bases left in between. This CDR3 reads CASSKRQTYNEQFF. CDR3 bases: TGCGCCAGCAGCAAGCGTCAGACCTACAATGAGCAGTTCTTC.

V usage is TRBV11-2 and J usage is TRBJ1-4; TRBD1 matches at 10 bases. V lost 4 bases and J lost 6; bases outside the gene matches: 8. Germline assignment: CDR1 SGHAT and CDR2 FQNNGV. The CDR3 is made up of 16 amino acids. The CDR3 DNA reads as TGTGCCAGCAGCTCCCGACAGGGGGCCGGTTATGAAAAACTGTTTTTT. Its protein product is CASSSRQGAGYEKLFF. The full variable domain, completed using reference TRBV11-2 and TRBJ1-4, is EAGVAQSPRYKIIEKRQSVAFWCNPISGHATLYWYQQILGQGPKLLIQFQNNGVVDDSQLPKDRFSAERLKGVDSTLKIQPAKLEDSAVYLCASSSRQGAGYEKLFFGSGTQLSVL.

The chain combines TRBV5-1 with TRBJ1-6, with a weak D call TRBD1 (6 bases). The CDR3 spans 15 residues. Germline CDR1 reads SGHRS; CDR2 reads YFSETQ. Trimming took off 3 bases at V and 9 bases at J, with 16 bases between the two ends. The CDR3 DNA reads as TGCGCCAGCAGCTCCCCGGCAGGGGTGTCTTCACCCCTCCACTTT. This sequence encodes CASSSPAGVSSPLHF.

In its sample, this clonotype was seen many times. The rearrangement joins TRBV7-6 to TRBJ1-1, with TRBD1 matching over 7 bases. J lost 4 bases, V lost 5 bases, and 13 bases had no gene match. The CDR3 runs to 16 residues. Per the germline V gene, CDR1 is SGHVS and CDR2 is FNYEAQ. The CDR3 loop reads CASSPRTGSGRTEAFF. The CDR3 DNA reads TGTGCCAGCAGCCCCCGGACAGGCTCAGGGCGCACTGAAGCTTTCTTT.

This clonotype was counted a few times. The chain couples TRBV18 to TRBJ1-2, with 10 bases lining up with TRBD1. Trimming cost V 2 bases and J 4 bases; bases outside gene matches: 10. This CDR3 is built from 17 residues. In germline, CDR1 is KGHSH, CDR2 LQKENI. DNA for the CDR3: TGTGCCAGCTCACCATGGGGTTGGACAGGGGGACCCTATGGCTACACCTTC. Translating it yields CASSPWGWTGGPYGYTF.

The CDR3 nucleotides read TGTGCCAGCAGTATCCCAGGGAGTAACAATCAGCCCCAGCATTTT. Protein product: CASSIPGSNNQPQHF. The chain has TRBV6-2 or TRBV6-3 and TRBJ1-5, with D possibly being TRBD1 (5 bases). From germline, CDR1 is MNHEY and CDR2 SVGEGT. V dropped 5 bases and J dropped 3 bases, with 14 bases sitting between them. CDR3 length: 15 residues.

The chain links TRBV25-1 to TRBJ1-2; D is uncertain. Trimming took 3 bases from V and 2 from J, leaving 10 bases between them. Per the germline V gene, CDR1 is MGHDK and CDR2 is SYGVNS. The CDR3 extends over 14 amino acids. CDR3 sequence: CASSDWERNYGYTF. CDR3 DNA sequence: TGTGCCAGCAGTGATTGGGAACGAAACTATGGCTACACCTTC.

There are many counts of this clonotype. The V call is TRBV12-3 or TRBV12-4, the J call TRBJ1-1; D is undetermined. CDR3 length: 13 amino acids. Trimming took 4 bases from V and 1 from J, leaving 7 bases between them. The CDR3 coding sequence is TGTGCCAGCAGTTACGTAAAGAACACTGAAGCTTTCTTT. It specifies CASSYVKNTEAFF.

DNA for the CDR3: TGCGCCAGCAGCCCTGAGCAACAGGGGCCCGGTGGGGGGGAGCAGTACTTC. This encodes CASSPEQQGPGGGEQYF. V gene TRBV4-3 combines with J gene TRBJ2-7; D possibly corresponds to TRBD1 (7 bases). The CDR3 contains 17 residues. From germline, CDR1 is LGHNA and CDR2 YSLEER. Trimming stripped 4 bases from V and 7 bases from J, with 26 bases between.

The chain is built from TRBV15 and TRBJ1-5; TRBD1 is a possible D gene (5 bases). CDR3 length equals 16 residues. V was shortened by 0 bases and J by 4 bases, with 13 bases between the two germline ends. The germline V gene encodes CDR1 LNHNV and CDR2 YYDKDF (reference sequence). The CDR3: CATSRDRTGPNQPQHF. CDR3 sequence (DNA): TGTGCCACCAGCAGAGATCGTACGGGGCCGAATCAGCCCCAGCATTTT.

The chain employs TRBV10-3 and TRBJ1-2, with D maybe TRBD1 (5 bases). Deletions cut 3 bases from V and 0 bases from J, with 14 bases between. The length of the CDR3 is 16 residues. The germline CDR1 and CDR2 sequences are ENHRY and SYGVKD. CDR3 protein: CAISDGTGRSNYGYTF. In DNA form, the CDR3 reads TGTGCCATCAGTGATGGGACGGGCAGGTCTAACTATGGCTACACCTTC.

This clonotype has more than one count but fewer than ten. This chain uses TRBV7-9 with TRBJ1-2; a weak D match, TRBD1 (5 bases). The CDR3 has 13 amino acids. The germline CDR1 and CDR2 sequences are SEHNR and FQNEAQ (reference sequence). The ends were cut back, 8 bases at V and 4 bases at J, with 14 bases in the middle. DNA of the CDR3: TGTGCCAGCGGGAGGGGTACTGGCTATGGCTACACCTTC. Translated, it gives CASGRGTGYGYTF.

The rearrangement uses TRBV4-2 and TRBJ1-1; D gene ambiguous. This CDR3 has 14 residues. Trimming shortened V by 3 bases and J by 1 base, and 9 bases separated the two germline ends. Germline loops: CDR1 LGHNA, CDR2 YNFKEQ. The CDR3 nucleotides are TGTGCCAGCAGCCATGAGACACCGAACACTGAAGCTTTCTTT. Protein: CASSHETPNTEAFF.

The V call is TRBV28, the J call TRBJ2-7; 9 bases are a match to TRBD1. Germline trimming cut 6 bases from V and 4 bases from J; bases unmatched to any gene: 16. The germline V gene encodes CDR1 MDHEN and CDR2 SYDVKM. The CDR3 loop spans 17 amino acids. CDR3 sequence (DNA): TGTGCCAGCAGCCAGGGGCCGACGGACAGGGGTAGATACGAGCAGTACGTC. It is translated as CASSQGPTDRGRYEQYV.